This T cell receptor beta chain appears in the sequencing data of a study of blood T cell repertoires in COVID-19. For the study at large: Samples came from the United States, Italy and Spain, spanning acute and convalescent COVID-19. From T cells, B-cell-depleted T cells, or PBMCs came the material, which was cDNA or gDNA.

The V end was cut by 1 base, the J end by 3 bases, with 18 bases between. This CDR3 comprises 18 residues. Germline V gene data show CDR1 as LGHDT and CDR2 as YNNKEL (reference sequence). Some clones are missing from TCRdb's copy, which holds only in-frame ones; the method was immunoSEQ multiplex PCR. The table lists over 150,000 clones, approximately 90% of them singletons. The receptor comes from a woman between 25 and 40 years old who had recovered from COVID-19. Sequenced material: PBMCs or T cells enriched from blood (not recorded which). The chain has TRBV3-1 (or the pseudogene TRBV3-2) and TRBJ2-2; a weak D match, TRBD2 (6 bases). The CDR3 coding sequence is TGTGCCAGCAGCCAAGGCCTCGCGGAGGGGCTTTACACCGGGGAGCTGTTTTTT. It encodes CASSQGLAEGLYTGELFF.